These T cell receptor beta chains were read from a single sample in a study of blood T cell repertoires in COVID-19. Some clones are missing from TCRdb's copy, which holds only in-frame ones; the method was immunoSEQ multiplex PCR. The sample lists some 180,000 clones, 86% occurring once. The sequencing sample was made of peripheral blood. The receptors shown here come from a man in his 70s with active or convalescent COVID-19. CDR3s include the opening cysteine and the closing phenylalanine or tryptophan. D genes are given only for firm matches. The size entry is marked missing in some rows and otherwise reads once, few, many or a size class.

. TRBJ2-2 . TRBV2 TGTGCCAGCAGTTTGACAGTTCCGAACACCGGGGAGCTGTTTTTT CASSLTVPNTGELFF
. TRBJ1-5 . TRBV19 TGTGCCAGTAATGGCAGGGTGCATCAGCCCCAGCATTTT CASNGRVHQPQHF
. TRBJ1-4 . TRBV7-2 TGTGCCAGCAGCTTAGGTGCCGGGGTCACTGAAAAACTGTTTTTT CASSLGAGVTEKLFF
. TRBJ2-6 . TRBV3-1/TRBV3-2 TGTGCCAGCAGCCCACCCGGGACTCGTGAATCTGGGGCCAACGTCCTGACTTTC CASSPPGTRESGANVLTF
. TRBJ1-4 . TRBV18 TGTGCCAGCTCACCCCTAGGACTGGGCGTTGGTGAAAAACTGTTTTTT CASSPLGLGVGEKLFF
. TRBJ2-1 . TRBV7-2 TGTGCCAGCAGCTCCCCATCCCCTTCCCTCGGCGGAGATGAGCAGTTCTTC CASSSPSPSLGGDEQFF
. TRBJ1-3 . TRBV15 TGTGCCACCAGATCGGGGATAGCTGGAAACACCATATATTTT CATRSGIAGNTIYF
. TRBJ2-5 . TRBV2 TGTGCCAGCAGGAGGGAGGGACAGGTCTACTCCCTTCAAGAGACCCAGTACTTC CASRREGQVYSLQETQYF
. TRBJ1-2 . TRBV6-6 TGTGCCAGCACCCCCCTGCGGGGCAAGGGTGGCTACACCTTC CASTPLRGKGGYTF
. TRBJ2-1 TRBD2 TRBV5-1 TGCGCCAGCAGCTTGGAGGAGGGGACTAGTGATGAGCAGTTCTTC CASSLEEGTSDEQFF
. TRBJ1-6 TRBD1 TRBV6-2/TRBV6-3 TGTGCCAGCAGTGACAGACAGGGGTTGAATAATTCACCCCTCCACTTT CASSDRQGLNNSPLHF
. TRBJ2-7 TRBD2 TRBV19 TGTGCCAGTAGGAGCAAGCCCGGGACTAGCAAGCAGTACTTC CASRSKPGTSKQYF
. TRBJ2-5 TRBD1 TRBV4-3 TGCGCCAGCAGCCAAGAACAGGGGACCAAGACCCAGTACTTC CASSQEQGTKTQYF
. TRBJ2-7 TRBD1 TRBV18 TGTGCCAGCTCACCTAGACGGGACAGTAAAAGCTGGGAGCAGTACTTC CASSPRRDSKSWEQYF
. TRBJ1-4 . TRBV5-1 TGCGCCAGCAGCTTGGATGGAGGGATTGAAAAACTGTTTTTT CASSLDGGIEKLFF
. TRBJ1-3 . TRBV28 TGTGCCAGCAGTTCAGGAGGGAATCTTGGAAACACCATATATTTT CASSSGGNLGNTIYF
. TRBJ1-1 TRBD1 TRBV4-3 TGCGCCAGCAGCCACTCGACAGGGGGCACTGAAGCTTTCTTT CASSHSTGGTEAFF
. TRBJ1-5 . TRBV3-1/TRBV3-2 TGTGCCAGCAGCCTAAGCGGCAGCAATCAGCCCCAGCATTTT CASSLSGSNQPQHF
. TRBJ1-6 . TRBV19 TGTGCCAGTACCTCGACCGGGAGCTCCTATAATTCACCCCTCCACTTT CASTSTGSSYNSPLHF
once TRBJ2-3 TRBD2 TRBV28 TGTGCCAGCAGTTCGGGGGGGGAGGTCAGGGCAAGCACAGATACGCAGTATTTT CASSSGGEVRASTDTQYF
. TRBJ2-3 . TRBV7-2 TGTGCCAGCAGCTTATTCCTAGTCACAGATACGCAGTATTTT CASSLFLVTDTQYF
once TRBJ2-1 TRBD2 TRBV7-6 TGTGCCAGCAGCTCCCCGACTAGCGGGTCCTACAATGAGCAGTTCTTC CASSSPTSGSYNEQFF
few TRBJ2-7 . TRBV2 TGTGCCAGCAGTTATTACAGGGACGAGCAGTACTTC CASSYYRDEQYF
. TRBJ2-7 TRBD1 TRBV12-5 TGTGCTAGTGGCCGGGACAGCTACGAGCAGTACTTC CASGRDSYEQYF
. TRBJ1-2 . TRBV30 TGTGCCTGGAGCCGGGTGTTCGGAGCTAACTATGGCTACACCTTC CAWSRVFGANYGYTF
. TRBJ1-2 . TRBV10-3 TGTGCCATCTCTCTGGGAGGGGGTTATGGCTACACCTTC CAISLGGGYGYTF
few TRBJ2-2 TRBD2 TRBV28 TGTGCCAGCAGTTTATGGAGGCTAGCGGGCGGCCCCGGGGAGCTGTTTTTT CASSLWRLAGGPGELFF
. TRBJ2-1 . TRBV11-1 TGTGCCAGCAGCTTTCAGAAATACAATGAGCAGTTCTTC CASSFQKYNEQFF
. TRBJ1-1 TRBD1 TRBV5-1 TGCGCCAGCAGCCCCCGGGACAGGGCGGCTGAAGCTTTCTTT CASSPRDRAAEAFF
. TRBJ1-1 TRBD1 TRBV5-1 TGCGCCAGCAGCTTAGGGACAGGGGACGTTTCCTCCAAAGCTTTCTTT CASSLGTGDVSSKAFF
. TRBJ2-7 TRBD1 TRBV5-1 TGCGCCAGCAGACGTGACAGGGCCTACGAGCAGTACTTC CASRRDRAYEQYF
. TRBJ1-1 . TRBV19 TGTGCCAGTAGCCGCCGACAGTCACCGAACACTGAAGCTTTCTTT CASSRRQSPNTEAFF
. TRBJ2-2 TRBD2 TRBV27 TGTGCCAGCAGGATGCTAGCGGGAGGGAACACCGGGGAGCTGTTTTTT CASRMLAGGNTGELFF
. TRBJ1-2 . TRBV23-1 TGCGCCAGCAGTCAATCTGGACTGCGAGGCTACACCTTC CASSQSGLRGYTF
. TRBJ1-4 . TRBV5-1 TGCGCCAGCAGCTTGGGGTCTATTAATGAAAAACTGTTTTTT CASSLGSINEKLFF
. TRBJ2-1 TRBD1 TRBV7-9 TGTGCCAGCAGCCCAAGGACAGGGGCACGCTCCTACAATGAGCAGTTCTTC CASSPRTGARSYNEQFF
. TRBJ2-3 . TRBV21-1 TGTGCCAGCAGCCCCCGGGTCCACGACGTCACAGATACGCAGTATTTT CASSPRVHDVTDTQYF
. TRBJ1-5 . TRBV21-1 TGTGCCAGCAGCAGGGCCCCAGGGAATAGCAATCAGCCCCAGCATTTT CASSRAPGNSNQPQHF
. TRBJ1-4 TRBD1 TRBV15 TGTGCCACCAGCAGGGACAGGGGGTTCGTGGGTGAAAAACTGTTTTTT CATSRDRGFVGEKLFF
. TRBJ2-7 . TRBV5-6 TGTGCCAGCAGCTTTTACGGGACAATGGACTACGAGCAGTACTTC CASSFYGTMDYEQYF
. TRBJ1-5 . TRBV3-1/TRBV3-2 TGTGCCAGCAGCGAACACAATCAGCCCCAGCATTTT CASSEHNQPQHF
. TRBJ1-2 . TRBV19 TGTGCCAGTAGTATAGCCCAAGGACAGCGAGGAGACTATGGCTACACCTTC CASSIAQGQRGDYGYTF
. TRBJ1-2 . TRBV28 TGTGCCAGCAGGTACGGACTGATCTATGGCTACACCTTC CASRYGLIYGYTF
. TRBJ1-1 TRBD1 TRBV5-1 TGCGCCAGCAGCCCCTGGACAGGACCGAACACTGAAGCTTTCTTT CASSPWTGPNTEAFF
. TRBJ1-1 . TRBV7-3 TGTGCCAGCAGCTTAGACAGTAACACTGAAGCTTTCTTT CASSLDSNTEAFF
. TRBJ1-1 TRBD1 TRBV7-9 TGTGCCAGCAGCCGACAGGGTGTTGAGGCTTTCTTT CASSRQGVEAFF
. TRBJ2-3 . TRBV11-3 TGTGCCAGCAGCGAGGGAAGAGATACGCAGTATTTT CASSEGRDTQYF